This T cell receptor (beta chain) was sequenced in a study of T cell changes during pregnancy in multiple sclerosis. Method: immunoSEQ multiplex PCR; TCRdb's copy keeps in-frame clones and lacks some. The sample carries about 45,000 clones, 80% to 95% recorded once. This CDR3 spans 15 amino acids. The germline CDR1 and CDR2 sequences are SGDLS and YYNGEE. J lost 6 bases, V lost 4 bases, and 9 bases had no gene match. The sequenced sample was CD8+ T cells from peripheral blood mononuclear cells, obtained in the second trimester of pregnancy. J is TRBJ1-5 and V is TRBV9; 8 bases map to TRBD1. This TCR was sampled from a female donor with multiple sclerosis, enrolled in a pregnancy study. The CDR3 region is CASSPTGQGIQPQHF. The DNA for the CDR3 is TGTGCCAGCAGCCCTACCGGACAGGGCATTCAGCCCCAGCATTTT.